The 17 T cell receptor beta chains listed next were all sequenced from one sample in a study of T cell repertoires in cytomegalovirus infection. TCRdb reprocessed the reads via MiXCR and lists one record per CDR3 protein. The sample has 200,000 to 250,000 distinct CDR3 sequences; 22% are singletons. The sequenced material came from CD8+ T cells from PBMCs. These receptors came from a human donor in good health (CMV status not recorded). Some clones in this sample may be carry-over from other donors' samples.

The chain joins TRBV4-3 to TRBJ2-1, with a tentative D call TRBD1 (6 bases). The CDR3 consists of 17 residues. The V end was cut by 0 bases, the J end by 0 bases, with 12 bases between. The germline V gene has CDR1 LGHNA and CDR2 YSLEER. CDR3 sequence reads: CASSQDRTDYSYNEQFF. The CDR3 DNA is TGCGCCAGCAGCCAAGATCGGACAGATTACTCCTACAATGAGCAGTTCTTC.

The rearrangement links TRBV5-4 to TRBJ2-7, with TRBD1 identical over 12 bases. V gave up 4 bases and J gave up 0 bases; unmatched junction bases: 5. CDR1 is SGHNT and CDR2 is YYREEE in the germline V gene (reference sequence). The CDR3 covers 16 residues. The CDR3 region has the DNA TGTGCCAGCAGCCCTGGGACAGGGGGCTCCTCCTACGAGCAGTACTTC. Residues: CASSPGTGGSSYEQYF.

The chain joins TRBV12-3 or TRBV12-4 to TRBJ1-1; D is uncertain. There are 12 residues in the CDR3. Trimming shortened V by 6 bases and J by 3 bases, and 8 bases separated the two germline ends. This CDR3 is CASRVWDTEAFF. In nucleotides, the CDR3 is TGTGCCAGCAGGGTGTGGGACACTGAAGCTTTCTTT.

This sequence joins TRBV10-3 and TRBJ2-7; D not resolved. The CDR3 totals 12 residues. Germline assignment: CDR1 ENHRY and CDR2 SYGVKD. V was trimmed by 3 bases and J by 3 bases, leaving 6 bases between them. The CDR3 bases are TGTGCCATCAGTGAAGATAGCTACGAGCAGTACTTC. Protein product: CAISEDSYEQYF.

This clonotype appeared a few times. V and J are TRBV14 and TRBJ1-1; a weak D match, TRBD1 (6 bases). Trimming shortened V by 3 bases and J by 0 bases, and 14 bases separated the two germline ends. The CDR3 covers 16 residues. The germline V gene has CDR1 SGHDN and CDR2 FVKESK. CDR3 in amino acids: CASSHPGEVMNTEAFF. DNA for the CDR3: TGTGCCAGCAGCCATCCAGGGGAAGTCATGAACACTGAAGCTTTCTTT.

This sequence joins TRBV29-1 and TRBJ1-1, with D tentatively TRBD1 (5 bases). Trimming removed 0 bases at V and 3 bases at J, with 8 bases between. CDR1 SQVTM and CDR2 ANQGSEA come from the germline V gene. CDR3 length equals 13 residues. The CDR3, as DNA: TGCAGCGTTGAAGATTGGGGACACACTGAAGCTTTCTTT. It is translated as CSVEDWGHTEAFF.

This clonotype has a handful of counts. The chain combines TRBV29-1 with TRBJ2-5; D possibly uses TRBD1 or TRBD2 (8 bases each). The CDR3 spans 18 residues. Germline V gives CDR1 SQVTM, CDR2 ANQGSEA. V lost 2 bases to trimming and J lost 1 base, with 23 bases between them. DNA of the CDR3: TGCAGCGTTGAACCACAGGGGGTTGAGCGGGGGCCCCAAGAGACCCAGTACTTC. This codes for CSVEPQGVERGPQETQYF.

J is TRBJ1-2 and V is TRBV20-1; D remains ambiguous. Deletions cut 0 bases from V and 6 bases from J, with 8 bases between. There are 12 residues in the CDR3. Germline values: CDR1 DFQATT, CDR2 SNEGSKA (reference sequence). In DNA form, the CDR3 reads TGCAGTGCTAGAGATCGACGCCATGGCTACACCTTC. Translation gives CSARDRRHGYTF.

With respect to this clonotype: This may come from a read error, since a much larger clone is one base off. The J gene is TRBJ2-1, the V gene TRBV12-3 or TRBV12-4, with D tentatively TRBD2 (6 bases). The CDR3 sequence is 14 residues long. The chain's CDR3 is CASSRGDSYNEPFF. The DNA for the CDR3 is TGTGCCAGCAGCCGAGGGGACTCCTACAATGAGCCGTTCTTC.

For this clonotype: Compared with germline, one end of the junction differs, possibly owing to a read error. This rearrangement joins TRBV7-6 to TRBJ2-7; D is uncertain. CDR1 and CDR2 (germline): SGHVS, FNYEAQ. The CDR3 has 12 residues. The CDR3 protein is CASSTLLYERYF. The CDR3 DNA is TGTGCCAGCAGCACACTCTTGTACGAGCGGTACTTC.

This clonotype has at least ten counts. The V call is TRBV4-1, the J call TRBJ1-1, with a weak D call TRBD1 (5 bases). The CDR3 has 16 residues. Looked up from germline, CDR1 is MGHRA and CDR2 is YSYEKL. V dropped 4 bases and J dropped 1 base, with 16 bases sitting between them. The CDR3 loop is CASSPKERGGNTEAFF. The CDR3 nucleotides read TGCGCCAGCAGCCCCAAGGAAAGGGGCGGGAACACTGAAGCTTTCTTT.

Written as DNA, the CDR3 is TGTGCCAGCAGCCCCCGACCGTCTGAGTACCAAGAGACCCAGTACTTC. The encoded protein is CASSPRPSEYQETQYF. J is TRBJ2-5 and V is TRBV7-9; no reliable D call. The CDR3 totals 16 residues. Germline CDR1 SEHNR, CDR2 FQNEAQ (reference sequence). V dropped 5 bases and J dropped 0 bases, with 16 bases sitting between them. Drawing the rest from reference TRBV7-9 and TRBJ2-5, the complete variable domain is DTGVSQNPRHKITKRGQNVTFRCDPISEHNRLYWYRQTLGQGPEFLTYFQNEAQLEKSRLLSDRFSAERPKGSFSTLEIQRTEQGDSAMYLCASSPRPSEYQETQYFGPGTRLLVL.

The sample holds many counts of this clonotype. The CDR3 DNA follows: TGTGCCAGCAGCTTAGGCCCGACTGTCTACGAGCAGTACTTC. Translation: CASSLGPTVYEQYF. The chain is built from TRBV7-2 and TRBJ2-7; no reliable D call. The ends were cut back, 1 base at V and 3 bases at J, with 10 bases in the middle. CDR1 and CDR2 from the germline V gene are SGHTA and FQGNSA. This CDR3 has 14 residues.

The chain couples TRBV23-1 to TRBJ2-7; perhaps D is TRBD1 or TRBD2 (5 bases each). TRBV23-1 is an ORF, with its function uncertain. Between the trimmed V and J ends, which lost 2 bases and 5 bases, there was a span of 25 bases. This CDR3 has 18 amino acids. The CDR3, as DNA: TGCGCCAGCAGTCAACTCCCCGAGGGCCCAGGGTTTGTACACGAGCAGTACTTC. Encoded protein: CASSQLPEGPGFVHEQYF.

The V and J genes are TRBV4-1 and TRBJ2-2, with 9 nucleotides matching TRBD2. The CDR3 spans 18 residues. Per germline, CDR1 MGHRA and CDR2 YSYEKL. V trimming: 3 bases; J trimming: 5 bases; junction bases outside the gene matches: 13. This chain's CDR3 is CASSHYAGGAQATGELFF. The CDR3 DNA reads TGCGCCAGCAGCCATTATGCGGGGGGGGCCCAGGCGACCGGGGAGCTGTTTTTT.

The CDR3 sequence is CASSYSVRVQNTEAFF. Here the CDR3 DNA reads TGTGCCAGCAGTTACTCGGTCAGAGTTCAGAACACTGAAGCTTTCTTT. The chain recombines TRBV6-6 with TRBJ1-1; D is undetermined. The CDR3 is 16 amino acids. V lost 0 bases and J lost 1, with 12 bases in between. CDR1 is MNHNY and CDR2 is SVGAGI in the germline V gene (reference sequence).

The rearrangement links TRBV6-2 or TRBV6-3 to TRBJ2-7, with no clear D. The CDR3 is 15 amino acids. In germline, CDR1 is MNHEY, CDR2 SVGEGT. V shed 0 bases and J shed 0 bases, with 9 bases lying between them. CDR3 region: CASSYSGGSSYEQYF. The CDR3 nucleotides read TGTGCCAGCAGTTACTCAGGCGGCAGCTCCTACGAGCAGTACTTC.